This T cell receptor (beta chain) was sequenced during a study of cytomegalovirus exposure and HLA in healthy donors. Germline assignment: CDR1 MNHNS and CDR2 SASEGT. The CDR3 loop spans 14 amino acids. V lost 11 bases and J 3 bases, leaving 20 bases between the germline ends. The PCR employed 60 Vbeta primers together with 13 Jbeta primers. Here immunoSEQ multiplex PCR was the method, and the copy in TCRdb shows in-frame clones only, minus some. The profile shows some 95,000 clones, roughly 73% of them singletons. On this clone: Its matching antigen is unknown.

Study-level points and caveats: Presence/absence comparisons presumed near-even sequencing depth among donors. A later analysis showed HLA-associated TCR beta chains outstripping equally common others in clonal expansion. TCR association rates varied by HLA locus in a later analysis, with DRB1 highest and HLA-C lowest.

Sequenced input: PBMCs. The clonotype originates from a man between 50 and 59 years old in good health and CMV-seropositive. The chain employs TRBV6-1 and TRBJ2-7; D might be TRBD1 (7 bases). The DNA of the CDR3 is TGTGCCGCGGTTGCGGGACAGCCACTCTACGAGCAGTACTTC. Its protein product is CAAVAGQPLYEQYF.